A single sample is the source of the 23 T cell receptor beta chains below, sequenced in a study of blood T cell repertoires in COVID-19. TCRdb's table, derived via immunoSEQ multiplex PCR, lists solely in-frame clones and lacks some. Of more than 85,000 clones in the sample, 75% to 85% were seen once. Sequenced: peripheral blood. The receptor set was obtained from an older woman with acute or convalescent COVID-19.

The chain combines TRBV6-1 with TRBJ1-2, with D hard to call. The germline V and J ends were trimmed by 1 base and 5 bases, with 8 bases remaining between them. CDR3 length: 13 residues. Germline V gene data show CDR1 as MNHNS and CDR2 as SASEGT. The CDR3 DNA is TGTGCCAGCAGTGAAGGGAACGGGTATGGCTACACCTTC. Its translation is CASSEGNGYGYTF.

This clone showed up just once. This CDR3 is CSVGEQGEGTEAFF. CDR3 DNA: TGCAGCGTGGGGGAGCAGGGGGAAGGGACTGAAGCTTTCTTT. The V and J genes are TRBV29-1 and TRBJ1-1, with 7 bases lining up with TRBD1. This CDR3 has 14 amino acids. Losses at the gene ends were 6 bases for V and 5 bases for J; bases not matched to a gene: 12. In germline, CDR1 is SQVTM, CDR2 ANQGSEA.

The chain links TRBV19 to TRBJ1-1; TRBD1 aligns across 8 bases. The trim removed 5 bases at V and 3 bases at J, leaving 2 bases unmatched. Germline V gene sequence: CDR1 LNHDA, CDR2 SQIVND (reference sequence). The CDR3 consists of 13 residues. For the CDR3, the DNA is TGTGCCAGTAGTTCACAGGGGGACACTGAAGCTTTCTTT. Its translation: CASSSQGDTEAFF.

The gene calls are TRBV19 and TRBJ1-1, with D hard to call. CDR1 and CDR2 (germline): LNHDA, SQIVND (reference sequence). Between the trimmed V and J ends, which lost 4 bases and 3 bases, there was a span of 12 bases. The CDR3 extends over 14 amino acids. This CDR3 reads CASSTLPLDTEAFF. The DNA of the CDR3 is TGTGCCAGTAGTACCCTTCCTCTCGACACTGAAGCTTTCTTT.

This clone was recorded only once. CDR3 in DNA: TGTGCCTCGAACACCCTACAGGGTCGGTACGAGCAGTACTTC. This sequence encodes CASNTLQGRYEQYF. This chain connects TRBV10-3 to TRBJ2-7; D perhaps matches TRBD1 (6 bases). With 11 bases removed from V and 4 bases from J, the gap between germline ends came to 21 bases. Per the germline V gene, CDR1 is ENHRY and CDR2 is SYGVKD. CDR3 length: 14 amino acids.

This chain links TRBV7-3 with TRBJ2-2, with 8 positions matching TRBD2. The V segment lost 5 bases and the J segment 1 base; nucleotides outside the gene matches: 6. The CDR3 has 16 residues. The germline gives CDR1 SGHTA, CDR2 FQGTGA. The CDR3 spells CASSRNSGENTGELFF. Written as DNA, the CDR3 is TGTGCCAGCAGCCGAAATAGCGGGGAGAACACCGGGGAGCTGTTTTTT.

The chain combines TRBV30 with TRBJ1-3, with D unclear. CDR3 size: 11 residues. Germline CDR1 reads GTSNPN; CDR2 reads SVGIG (reference sequence). Trimming removed 0 bases at V and 10 bases at J, with 7 bases between. The CDR3 spells CAWSVLTTIYF. The DNA for the CDR3 is TGTGCCTGGAGTGTACTAACAACCATATATTTT.

The CDR3 sequence is CASNYNLGANQPQHF. DNA for the CDR3: TGTGCCAGCAACTACAATTTAGGGGCCAATCAGCCCCAGCATTTT. The genes are TRBV28 and TRBJ1-5, with a weak D call TRBD1 (5 bases). V dropped 7 bases and J dropped 3 bases, with 16 bases sitting between them. From germline, CDR1 is MDHEN and CDR2 SYDVKM. The CDR3 is 15 residues long.

CDR3 in amino acids: CASSYSGTGGLEAFF. CDR3 bases: TGCGCCAGCAGCTATTCCGGGACAGGGGGCCTTGAAGCTTTCTTT. V usage is TRBV5-1 and J usage is TRBJ1-1, with 12 bases that match TRBD1. Germline assignment: CDR1 SGHRS and CDR2 YFSETQ. Unmatched junction bases numbered 7, after V lost 3 bases and J lost 7 bases. This CDR3 region has 15 residues. The variable domain in full, with the rest retrieved from reference TRBV5-1 and TRBJ1-1, is KAGVTQTPRYLIKTRGQQVTLSCSPISGHRSVSWYQQTPGQGLQFLFEYFSETQRNKGNFPGRFSGRQFSNSRSEMNVSTLELGDSALYLCASSYSGTGGLEAFFGQGTRLTVV.

J is TRBJ1-6 and V is TRBV5-1; 7 bases fit TRBD1. V lost 2 bases to trimming and J lost 8 bases; unmatched junction nucleotides: 7. The CDR3 is 15 amino acids. Per germline, CDR1 SGHRS and CDR2 YFSETQ. CDR3 sequence: CASSFLTGTDSPLHF. CDR3 nucleotides: TGCGCCAGCAGCTTCCTGACAGGGACGGATTCACCCCTCCACTTT.

This clone was seen a few times. The CDR3 DNA is TGTGCCAGCAGTGAATTCCCCGCCGGGGCTTTCTTT. This gives the protein CASSEFPAGAFF. The chain carries TRBV25-1 and TRBJ1-1; D not resolved. CDR3 length equals 12 residues. V was trimmed by 1 base and J by 11 bases, leaving 11 bases between them. Looked up from germline, CDR1 is MGHDK and CDR2 is SYGVNS.

Only one count was recorded for this clone. The rearrangement uses TRBV24-1 and TRBJ1-3; D perhaps matches TRBD1 (5 bases). V was shortened by 3 bases and J by 5 bases, with 13 bases between the two germline ends. This CDR3 has 15 amino acids. In germline, CDR1 is KGHDR, CDR2 SFDVKD. The CDR3 protein is CATSDGGTERNTIYF. CDR3 DNA: TGTGCCACCAGTGATGGGGGGACGGAGAGAAACACCATATATTTT.

The chain joins TRBV18 to TRBJ1-6, with D uncertain. This CDR3 comprises 15 residues. Trimming left V 4 bases short and J 5 bases short, with 12 bases between. The germline V gene has CDR1 KGHSH and CDR2 LQKENI. CDR3 amino acids: CASSQYSQNNSPLHF. CDR3 coding DNA: TGTGCCAGCTCACAGTATTCACAGAATAATTCACCCCTCCACTTT.

The V gene is TRBV7-3, the J gene TRBJ1-2; 10 bases agree with TRBD1. The V gene's germline CDR1 is SGHTA and CDR2 FQGTGA. The CDR3 has 14 amino acids. The V and J ends lost 5 bases and 4 bases, in that order; junction bases with no gene match: 4. The DNA for the CDR3 is TGTGCCAGCAGCCCGGGGGACAGGGGCTATGGCTACACCTTC. It is translated as CASSPGDRGYGYTF.

The V call is TRBV5-8, the J call TRBJ2-5; 11 bases map to TRBD1. This CDR3 is 15 amino acids long. The germline CDR1 and CDR2 sequences are SGHTS and YDEGEE. The J segment lost 3 bases and the V segment lost 3 bases, leaving 4 bases of the junction unmatched. The CDR3 DNA reads TGTGCCAGCAGCTCCCGGACAGGGGGCGAAGAGACCCAGTACTTC. Encoded protein: CASSSRTGGEETQYF. Complete variable domain (other parts from reference TRBV5-8 and TRBJ2-5): EAGVTQSPTHLIKTRGQQATLRCSPISGHTSVYWYQQALGLGLQFLLWYDEGEERNRGNFPPRFSGRQFPNYSSELNVNALELEDSALYLCASSSRTGGEETQYFGPGTRLLVL.

This clone was observed a handful of times. The chain links TRBV5-1 to TRBJ1-1; 11 bases are a match to TRBD1. The CDR3 runs to 14 residues. In germline, CDR1 is SGHRS, CDR2 YFSETQ. The junction had 4 bases not matched to a gene; V was cut back by 6 bases and J by 3 bases. The CDR3 sequence: CASTPGQGDTEAFF. The CDR3 nucleotides are TGCGCCAGCACCCCGGGACAGGGGGACACTGAAGCTTTCTTT.

This clone was observed a few times. This chain connects TRBV6-6 to TRBJ2-1, with 9 bases that match TRBD1. CDR3 length: 15 amino acids. J gave up 8 bases and V 6 bases, and 11 bases lay outside the gene matches. Germline CDR1 and CDR2: MNHNY and SVGAGI (reference sequence). CDR3 sequence: CASSLPGQGRDEQFF. Here the CDR3 DNA reads TGTGCCAGCAGCCTCCCGGGACAGGGTCGGGATGAGCAGTTCTTC.

This chain joins TRBV5-1 and TRBJ2-5; D might be TRBD1 (5 bases). The CDR3 loop spans 15 amino acids. In germline, CDR1 is SGHRS, CDR2 YFSETQ. V gave up 3 bases and J gave up 3 bases, with 15 bases separating them. The CDR3 nucleotides read TGCGCCAGCAGCTCTTGGGCAGGGCAGGAAGAGACCCAGTACTTC. Translated, it gives CASSSWAGQEETQYF.

The chain employs TRBV10-3 and TRBJ1-2, with a possible D match to TRBD1 (5 bases). The CDR3 consists of 15 residues. CDR1 and CDR2 from the germline V gene are ENHRY and SYGVKD. The germline V and J ends were trimmed by 3 bases and 4 bases, with 15 bases remaining between them. The CDR3 region is CAISDMTAQSYGYTF. As DNA, the CDR3 is TGTGCCATCAGTGATATGACAGCACAAAGCTATGGCTACACCTTC.

The chain uses TRBV27 and TRBJ2-5; D possibly corresponds to TRBD2 (5 bases). V was cut by 4 bases and J by 9 bases, with 15 bases left in between. The CDR3 is made up of 13 amino acids. Germline assignment: CDR1 MNHEY and CDR2 SMNVEV (reference sequence). The CDR3 loop is CASSYSVERAQYF. The CDR3 DNA is TGTGCCAGCAGTTATAGCGTCGAAAGGGCCCAGTACTTC.

The chain uses TRBV19 and TRBJ1-3; D is unresolved. Trimming shortened V by 2 bases and J by 2 bases, and 10 bases separated the two germline ends. CDR1 is LNHDA and CDR2 is SQIVND in the germline V gene (reference sequence). This CDR3 has 15 amino acids. The CDR3 reads CASSILGPTGNTIYF. The DNA of the CDR3 is TGTGCCAGTAGTATACTGGGCCCCACTGGAAACACCATATATTTT.

The gene calls are TRBV6-6 and TRBJ1-4; TRBD1 aligns across 8 bases. The CDR3 has 14 amino acids. Germline V gene lookup returns CDR1 MNHNY and CDR2 SVGAGI (reference sequence). With V trimmed by 7 bases and J by 10 bases, 11 bases remained unmatched. In DNA, the CDR3 is TGTGCCAGCACCGACCAGGGGGCAAATTTAAAACTGTTTTTT. The encoded protein is CASTDQGANLKLFF.

This clone was recorded a few times. J is TRBJ2-7 and V is TRBV25-1, with 8 bases fitting TRBD1. J gave up 1 base and V 4 bases, and 6 bases lay outside the gene matches. Per the germline V gene, CDR1 is MGHDK and CDR2 is SYGVNS. This CDR3 comprises 15 residues. DNA for the CDR3: TGTGCCAGCAGTGGGGAGGACAGGGCTTCCTACGAGCAGTACTTC. Translated, it gives CASSGEDRASYEQYF.